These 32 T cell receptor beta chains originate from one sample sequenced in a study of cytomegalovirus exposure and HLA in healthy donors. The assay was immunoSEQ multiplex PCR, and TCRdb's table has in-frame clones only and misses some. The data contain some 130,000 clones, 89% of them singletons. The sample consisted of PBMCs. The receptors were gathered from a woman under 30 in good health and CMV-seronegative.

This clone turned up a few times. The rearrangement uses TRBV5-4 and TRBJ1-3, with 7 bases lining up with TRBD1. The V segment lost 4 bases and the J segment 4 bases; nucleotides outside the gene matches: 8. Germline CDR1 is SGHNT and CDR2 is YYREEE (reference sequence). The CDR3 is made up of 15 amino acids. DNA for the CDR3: TGTGCCAGCAGCCGACAGGGTACATACGGAAACACCATATATTTT. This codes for CASSRQGTYGNTIYF.

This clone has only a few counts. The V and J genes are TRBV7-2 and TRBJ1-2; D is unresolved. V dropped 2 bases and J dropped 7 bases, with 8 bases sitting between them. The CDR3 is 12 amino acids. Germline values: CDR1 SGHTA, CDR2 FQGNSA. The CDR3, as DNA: TGTGCCAGCAGCTTATTGCAGTTTGGCTACACCTTC. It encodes CASSLLQFGYTF.

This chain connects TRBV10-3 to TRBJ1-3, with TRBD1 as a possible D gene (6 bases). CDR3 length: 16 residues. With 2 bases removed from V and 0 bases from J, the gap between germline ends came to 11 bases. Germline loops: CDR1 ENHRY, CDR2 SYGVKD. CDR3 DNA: TGTGCCATCAGTGAGAGACAGGTTTCCTCTGGAAACACCATATATTTT. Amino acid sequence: CAISERQVSSGNTIYF.

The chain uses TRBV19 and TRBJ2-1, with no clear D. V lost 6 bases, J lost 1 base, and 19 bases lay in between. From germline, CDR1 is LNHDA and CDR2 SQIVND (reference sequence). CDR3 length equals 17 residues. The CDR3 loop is CASSKDVGFTSYNEQFF. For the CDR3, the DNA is TGTGCCAGTAGCAAAGACGTCGGGTTCACGTCCTACAATGAGCAGTTCTTC.

The CDR3 reads CATSEADGYTF. CDR3 DNA: TGTGCCACTTCGGAGGCCGATGGCTACACCTTC. The chain carries TRBV9 and TRBJ1-2; no clear D gene. V lost 9 bases, J lost 6 bases, and 12 bases lay in between. In germline, CDR1 is SGDLS, CDR2 YYNGEE. The CDR3 spans 11 residues.

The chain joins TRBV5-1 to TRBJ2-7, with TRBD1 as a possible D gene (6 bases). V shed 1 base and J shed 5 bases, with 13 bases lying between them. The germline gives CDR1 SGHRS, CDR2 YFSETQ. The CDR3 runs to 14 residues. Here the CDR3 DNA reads TGCGCCAGCAGCTTGCAGGGGCTGCTGCACGAGCAGTACTTC. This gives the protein CASSLQGLLHEQYF.

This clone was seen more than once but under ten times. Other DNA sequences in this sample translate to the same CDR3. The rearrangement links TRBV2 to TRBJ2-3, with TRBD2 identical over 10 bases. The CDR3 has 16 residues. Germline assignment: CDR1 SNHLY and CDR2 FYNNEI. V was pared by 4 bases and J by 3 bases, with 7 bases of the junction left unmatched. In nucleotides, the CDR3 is TGTGCCAGCAGTGGGACTAGCGGAGGCGGTACAGATACGCAGTATTTT. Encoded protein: CASSGTSGGGTDTQYF.

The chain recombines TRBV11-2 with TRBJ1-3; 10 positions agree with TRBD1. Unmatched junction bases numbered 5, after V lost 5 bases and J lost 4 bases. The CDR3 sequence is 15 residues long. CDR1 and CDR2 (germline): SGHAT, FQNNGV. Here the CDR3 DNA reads TGTGCCAGCAGCGAAAGACAGGGGGCGGGAAACACCATATATTTT. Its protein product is CASSERQGAGNTIYF.

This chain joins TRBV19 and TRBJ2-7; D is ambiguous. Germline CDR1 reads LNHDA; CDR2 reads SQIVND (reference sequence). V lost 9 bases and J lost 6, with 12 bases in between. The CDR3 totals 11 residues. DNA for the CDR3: TGTGCCAGGCCCCTCAGGATCGAGCAGTACTTC. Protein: CARPLRIEQYF.

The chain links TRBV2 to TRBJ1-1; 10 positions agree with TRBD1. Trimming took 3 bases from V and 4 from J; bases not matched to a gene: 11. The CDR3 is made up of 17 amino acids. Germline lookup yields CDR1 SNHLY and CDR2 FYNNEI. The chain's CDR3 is CASSDPGTGDFITEAFF. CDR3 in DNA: TGTGCCAGCAGTGACCCCGGGACAGGGGATTTTATCACTGAAGCTTTCTTT.

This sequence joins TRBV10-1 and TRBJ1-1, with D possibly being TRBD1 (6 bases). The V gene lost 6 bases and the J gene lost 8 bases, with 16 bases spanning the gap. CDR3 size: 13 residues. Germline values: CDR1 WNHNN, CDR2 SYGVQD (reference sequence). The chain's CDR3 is CASSPLWGGEAFF. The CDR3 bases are TGCGCCAGCAGCCCCCTATGGGGGGGCGAAGCTTTCTTT.

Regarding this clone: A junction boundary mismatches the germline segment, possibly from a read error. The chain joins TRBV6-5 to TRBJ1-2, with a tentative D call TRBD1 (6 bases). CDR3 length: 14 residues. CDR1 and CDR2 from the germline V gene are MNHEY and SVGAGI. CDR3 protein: CASCILGSGQPYSF. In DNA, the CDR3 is TGTGCCAGCTGCATTCTGGGCAGCGGACAGCCATACTCCTTC.

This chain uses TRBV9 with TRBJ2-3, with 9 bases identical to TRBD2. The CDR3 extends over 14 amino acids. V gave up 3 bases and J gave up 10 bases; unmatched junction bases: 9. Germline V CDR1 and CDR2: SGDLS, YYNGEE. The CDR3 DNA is TGTGCCAGCAGCGCGGGCGGGGGGGCTGATGCGCAGTATTTT. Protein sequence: CASSAGGGADAQYF.

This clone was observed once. CDR3 DNA: TGTGCCAGCAGCTCTCGGACAGGGTGGGGCACTGAAGCTTTCTTT. It translates to CASSSRTGWGTEAFF. The chain uses TRBV7-9 and TRBJ1-1, with TRBD1 identical over 8 bases. The length of the CDR3 is 15 residues. Germline-derived CDR1 and CDR2 are SEHNR and FQNEAQ (reference sequence). J lost 4 bases, V lost 4 bases, and 8 bases had no gene match.

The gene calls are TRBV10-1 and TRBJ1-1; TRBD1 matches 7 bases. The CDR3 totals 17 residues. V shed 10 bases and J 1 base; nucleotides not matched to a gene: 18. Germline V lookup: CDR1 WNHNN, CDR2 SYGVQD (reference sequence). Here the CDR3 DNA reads TGCGCCACTGTACCGGGACAGAAGAAAGAAGGGAACACTGAAGCTTTCTTT. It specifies CATVPGQKKEGNTEAFF.

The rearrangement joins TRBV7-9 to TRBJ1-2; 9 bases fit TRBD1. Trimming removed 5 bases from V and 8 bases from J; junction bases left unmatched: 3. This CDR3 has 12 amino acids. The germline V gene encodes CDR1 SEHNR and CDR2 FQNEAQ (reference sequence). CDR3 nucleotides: TGTGCCAGCAGCCCCACAGGGGGCGGCTACACCTTC. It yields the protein CASSPTGGGYTF.

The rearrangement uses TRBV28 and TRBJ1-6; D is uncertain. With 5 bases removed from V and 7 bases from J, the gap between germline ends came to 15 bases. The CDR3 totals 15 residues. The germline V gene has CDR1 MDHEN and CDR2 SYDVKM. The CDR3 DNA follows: TGTGCCAGCAGTCTCGCGAGGACGGGAAATTCACCCCTCCACTTT. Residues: CASSLARTGNSPLHF.

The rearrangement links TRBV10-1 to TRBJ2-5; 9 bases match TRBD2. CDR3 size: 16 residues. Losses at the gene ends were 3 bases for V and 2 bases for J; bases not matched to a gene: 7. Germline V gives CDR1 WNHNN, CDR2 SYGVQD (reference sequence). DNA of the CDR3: TGCGCCAGCAGTGACTCCGGGACTAGCAAGCAAGAGACCCAGTACTTC. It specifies CASSDSGTSKQETQYF.

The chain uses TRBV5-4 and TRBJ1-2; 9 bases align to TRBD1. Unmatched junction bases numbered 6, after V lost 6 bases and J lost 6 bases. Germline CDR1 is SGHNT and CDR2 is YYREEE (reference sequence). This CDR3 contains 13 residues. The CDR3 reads CASTPWTGDGYTF. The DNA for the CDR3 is TGTGCCAGCACTCCTTGGACAGGGGATGGCTACACCTTC.

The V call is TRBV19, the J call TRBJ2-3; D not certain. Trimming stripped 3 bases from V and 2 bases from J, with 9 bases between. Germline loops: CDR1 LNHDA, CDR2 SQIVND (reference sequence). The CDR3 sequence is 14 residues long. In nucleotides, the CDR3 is TGTGCCAGTAGTATCTCGGTAGCCACAGATACGCAGTATTTT. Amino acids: CASSISVATDTQYF.

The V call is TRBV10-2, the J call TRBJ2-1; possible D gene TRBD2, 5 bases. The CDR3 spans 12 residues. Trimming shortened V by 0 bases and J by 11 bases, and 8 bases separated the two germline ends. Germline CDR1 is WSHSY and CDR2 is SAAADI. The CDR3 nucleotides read TGCGCCAGCAGTGAGTCTGGAGGACAGCAGTTCTTC. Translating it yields CASSESGGQQFF.

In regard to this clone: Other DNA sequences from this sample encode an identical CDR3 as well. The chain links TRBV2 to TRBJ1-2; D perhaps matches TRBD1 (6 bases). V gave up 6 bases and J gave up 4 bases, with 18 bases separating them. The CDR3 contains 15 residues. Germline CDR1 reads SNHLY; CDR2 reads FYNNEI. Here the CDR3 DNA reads TGTGCCAGCAGCTCAGGAGGGGGGGTGGGCTATGGCTACACCTTC. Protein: CASSSGGGVGYGYTF.

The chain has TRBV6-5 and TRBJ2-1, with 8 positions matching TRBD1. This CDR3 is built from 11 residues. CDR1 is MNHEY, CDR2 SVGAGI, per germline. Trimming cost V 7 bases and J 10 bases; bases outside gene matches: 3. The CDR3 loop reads CASTDRGEQFF. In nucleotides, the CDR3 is TGTGCCAGCACCGACAGGGGAGAGCAGTTCTTC.

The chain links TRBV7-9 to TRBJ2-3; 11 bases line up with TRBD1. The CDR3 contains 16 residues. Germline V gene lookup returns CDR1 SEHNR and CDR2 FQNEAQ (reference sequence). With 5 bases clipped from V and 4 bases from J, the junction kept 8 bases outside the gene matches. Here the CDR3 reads CASSPRTGGDADTQYF. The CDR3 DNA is TGTGCCAGCAGCCCTCGGACAGGGGGCGACGCAGATACGCAGTATTTT.

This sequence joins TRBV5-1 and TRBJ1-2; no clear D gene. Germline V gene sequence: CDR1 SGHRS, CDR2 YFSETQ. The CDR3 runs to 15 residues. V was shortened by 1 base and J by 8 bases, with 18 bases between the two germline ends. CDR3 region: CASSLWSVASYGYTF. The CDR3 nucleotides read TGCGCCAGCAGCTTGTGGTCAGTGGCAAGTTACGGCTACACCTTC.

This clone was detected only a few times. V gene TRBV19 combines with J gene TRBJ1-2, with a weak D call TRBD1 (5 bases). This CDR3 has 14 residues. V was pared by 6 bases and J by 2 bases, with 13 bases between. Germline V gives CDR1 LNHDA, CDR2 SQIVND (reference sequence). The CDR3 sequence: CASSPQGLNYGYTF. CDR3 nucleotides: TGTGCCAGTAGCCCCCAGGGCCTAAACTATGGCTACACCTTC. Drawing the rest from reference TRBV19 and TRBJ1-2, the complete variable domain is DGGITQSPKYLFRKEGQNVTLSCEQNLNHDAMYWYRQDPGQGLRLIYYSQIVNDFQKGDIAEGYSVSREKKESFPLTVTSAQKNPTAFYLCASSPQGLNYGYTFGSGTRLTVV.

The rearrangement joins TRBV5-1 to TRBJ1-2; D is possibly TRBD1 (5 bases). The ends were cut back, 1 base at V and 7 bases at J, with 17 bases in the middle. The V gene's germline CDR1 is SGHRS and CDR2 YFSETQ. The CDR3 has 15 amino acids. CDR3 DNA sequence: TGCGCCAGCAGCTTGTCGATTGGGGGAGGTGGTGGCTACACCTTC. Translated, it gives CASSLSIGGGGGYTF.

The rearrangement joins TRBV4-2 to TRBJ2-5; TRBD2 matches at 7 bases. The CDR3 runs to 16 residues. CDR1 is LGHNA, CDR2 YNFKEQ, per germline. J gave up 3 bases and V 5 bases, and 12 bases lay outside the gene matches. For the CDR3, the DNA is TGTGCCAGCAGCTCACGACTAGCCGCTGGGGAAGAGACCCAGTACTTC. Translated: CASSSRLAAGEETQYF.

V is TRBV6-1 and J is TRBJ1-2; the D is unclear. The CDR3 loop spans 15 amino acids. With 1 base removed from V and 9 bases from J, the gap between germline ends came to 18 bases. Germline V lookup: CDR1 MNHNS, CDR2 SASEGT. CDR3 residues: CASSEVGANLYRYTF. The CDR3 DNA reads TGTGCCAGCAGTGAAGTAGGAGCGAACTTGTACCGCTACACCTTC.

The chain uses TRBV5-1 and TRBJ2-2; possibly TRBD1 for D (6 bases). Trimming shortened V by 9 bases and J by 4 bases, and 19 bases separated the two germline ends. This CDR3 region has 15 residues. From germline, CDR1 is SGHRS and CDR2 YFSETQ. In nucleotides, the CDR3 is TGCGCCACCAGATTATCGACAGGACCCACCGGGGAGCTGTTTTTT. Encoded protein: CATRLSTGPTGELFF.

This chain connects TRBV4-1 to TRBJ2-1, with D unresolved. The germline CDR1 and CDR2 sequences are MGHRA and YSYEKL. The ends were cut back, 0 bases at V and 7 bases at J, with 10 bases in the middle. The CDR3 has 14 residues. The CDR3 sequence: CASSQERQQNEQFF. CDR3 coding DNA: TGCGCCAGCAGCCAAGAGCGGCAGCAGAATGAGCAGTTCTTC.

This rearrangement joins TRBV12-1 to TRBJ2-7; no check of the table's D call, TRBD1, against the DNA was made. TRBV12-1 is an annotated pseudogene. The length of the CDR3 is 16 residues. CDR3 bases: TGTGCCAGCAGACTTTTCAGGACAGGGCAAAACTACGAGCAGTACTTC. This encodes CASRLFRTGQNYEQYF.